One sample yielded the 6 T cell receptor beta chains listed below, sequenced in a study of T cell responses to AZD1222 COVID-19 vaccine. Using immunoSEQ multiplex PCR, the repertoire was profiled, and TCRdb retains in-frame clones only, with some absent. The sample records 97,000 or so clones, 88% being singletons. This material consisted of peripheral blood, taken on day 0 of AZD1222 vaccination. These receptors were taken from an adult in good health.

V usage is TRBV19 and J usage is TRBJ1-2; D gene ambiguous. The germline V gene encodes CDR1 LNHDA and CDR2 SQIVND (reference sequence). The CDR3 runs 12 residues. V lost 4 bases, J lost 0 bases, and 3 bases lay in between. CDR3 in amino acids: CASSKSNYGYTF. CDR3 nucleotides: TGTGCCAGTAGTAAATCTAACTATGGCTACACCTTC.

The CDR3, as DNA: TGTGCCAGCAGCTTGGGGGGGACTGGGGTGGAACCCCTCCACTTT. Protein product: CASSLGGTGVEPLHF. J is TRBJ1-6 and V is TRBV5-4, with D possibly matching TRBD1 (5 bases). The CDR3 is made up of 15 amino acids. The V gene's germline CDR1 is SGHNT and CDR2 YYREEE (reference sequence). The germline V and J ends were trimmed by 0 bases and 12 bases, with 16 bases remaining between them.

V and J are TRBV19 and TRBJ1-2; D gene unclear. With 7 bases removed from V and 0 bases from J, the gap between germline ends came to 12 bases. Per the germline V gene, CDR1 is LNHDA and CDR2 is SQIVND (reference sequence). The CDR3 loop spans 14 amino acids. CDR3 sequence (DNA): TGTGCCAGTATGGGAAGAGGGTCTAACTATGGCTACACCTTC. Amino acids: CASMGRGSNYGYTF.

This chain links TRBV28 with TRBJ2-7; 12 bases match TRBD2. The CDR3 runs to 17 residues. Germline V gene sequence: CDR1 MDHEN, CDR2 SYDVKM. V lost 4 bases to trimming and J lost 2 bases; unmatched junction nucleotides: 9. CDR3 loop: CASSSGTSGRFPYEQYF. The CDR3 region has the DNA TGTGCCAGCAGTTCCGGCACTAGCGGGAGGTTTCCCTACGAGCAGTACTTC.

This clone has only one observation. This chain links TRBV11-2 with TRBJ2-7; TRBD2 might be the D (5 bases). The CDR3 covers 15 residues. Deletions cut 5 bases from V and 5 bases from J, with 19 bases between. Germline V gene data show CDR1 as SGHAT and CDR2 as FQNNGV. The CDR3 region is CASSLDLLDSHEQYF. CDR3 DNA: TGTGCCAGCAGCCTTGACCTACTAGACTCACACGAGCAGTACTTC. Full variable domain (missing parts from reference TRBV11-2 and TRBJ2-7): EAGVAQSPRYKIIEKRQSVAFWCNPISGHATLYWYQQILGQGPKLLIQFQNNGVVDDSQLPKDRFSAERLKGVDSTLKIQPAKLEDSAVYLCASSLDLLDSHEQYFGPGTRLTVT.

This clone was seen only once. The chain recombines TRBV18 with TRBJ1-3; the D is unclear. The CDR3 spans 16 residues. CDR1 and CDR2 from the germline V gene are KGHSH and LQKENI. V was clipped by 3 bases and J by 0 bases, with 12 bases between them. The CDR3 sequence: CASSPGRKSSGNTIYF. The CDR3 DNA reads as TGTGCCAGCTCACCCGGCAGAAAAAGCTCTGGAAACACCATATATTTT.